This record covers a single T cell receptor (beta chain). The entry originates in a study of blood T cell repertoires in COVID-19. Only in-frame clones appear in the TCRdb table, and some are missing; sequencing was by immunoSEQ multiplex PCR. The data contain 180,000 or so clones, around 87% of them seen just once; the ten biggest clones take up 2% to 3%. This CDR3 is built from 14 residues. The germline V gene has CDR1 SGHNT and CDR2 YYREEE (reference sequence). The V and J ends lost 5 bases and 4 bases respectively, with 14 bases between them. The V call is TRBV5-4, the J call TRBJ2-3, with a possible D match to TRBD2 (7 bases). The source is a man aged 35 to 55 with active or convalescent COVID-19. Input material: peripheral blood. CDR3 residues: CASRFGGAADTQYF. CDR3 sequence (DNA): TGTGCCAGCAGGTTTGGGGGGGCCGCAGATACGCAGTATTTT.